The present T cell receptor (beta chain) was sequenced within a study of beta chain features in type 1 diabetes. Study information: Over all samples combined, fewer than 140,000,000 sorted cells were examined. General study findings and limits: Amplification by PCR could prefer shorter templates, with the same effect in patients and controls. For Type 1 diabetes patients, all four CD4+ subsets carried TCRB CDR3s that were moderately but significantly shorter. The study left unresolved whether HLA type influences TCRB rearrangement.

The study reverse transcribed the entire isolated RNA, so it sequenced expressed TCRB transcripts. Libraries were prepared by immunoSEQ multiplex PCR; TCRdb keeps only in-frame clonotypes and omits some of them. Of 360,000 or so clones detected, around 20% appear once; the ten largest clones hold about 0.045%. Comments on this clone: The target antigen is unknown.

The ends lost 2 bases at V and 8 bases at J; junction bases unmatched: 9. The CDR3 spans 14 residues. Looked up from germline, CDR1 is SGHNT and CDR2 is YYREEE (reference sequence). The rearrangement uses TRBV5-4 and TRBJ1-2, with 7 bases aligning to TRBD1. The sequenced sample was naive CD4+ T cells from blood. The receptor was isolated from a woman aged 18-29 years in good health. Written as DNA, the CDR3 is TGTGCCAGCAGCTTAACGACAGGGACTCTGGGCTACACCTTC. This encodes CASSLTTGTLGYTF.